This TCR beta chain originates from a study of blood T cell repertoires in COVID-19 (dated by TCRdb to about 2020). Describing the broader study: Samples covering the acute and convalescent phases of COVID-19 were provided by collaborators in the United States, Italy and Spain. Subjects who had been exposed to COVID-19, were actively infected with it, or had recovered from it provided the deeply sampled blood TCRbeta repertoires that made up the dataset. The prospective study material was composed of cDNA or gDNA derived from T cells, B-cell-depleted T cells, or PBMCs. The sample metadata nearly always contained a de-identified subject ID, COVID-19 status, age in years and sex. Samples came from the ongoing ImmuneRACE study (first 160 participants) plus 1,254 subjects from 6 global collaborators. The repertoires were released in a freely available public database intended as a resource for research on the immune response to SARS-CoV-2. Where available, HLA class I and class II types were taken from metadata supplied by the sample provider and were not determined by assay-based typing. General study outcomes and caveats: The amount of clinical and demographic metadata varied by source and participant and was provided uncurated.

As for this clone: The antigen it binds to is not known. No quality values exist for individual bases; no much larger clone is one base distant.

The immunoSEQ Assay, a bias-controlled multiplex PCR, was used to amplify TCRbeta CDR3 regions from genomic DNA. The paper's data handling went like this. The number of nucleated cells in each sample was estimated by amplification of reference gene primers within the assay. To quantify the absolute abundance of each unique TCRbeta CDR3 rearrangement, sequence reads were collapsed and filtered. For each sample, productive Simpson clonality was calculated by taking the square root of Simpson's diversity index across productive rearrangements. Entries here come from immuneACCESS through TCRdb and include only in-frame sequences with V and J called. Some clones fail to appear in such tables; in the studies checked, an unresolved V gene covers under half of the shortfall, and the cause of the remainder is unknown. V, J and clone size were drawn from that table, and D and trimming were deduced from the DNA. Within this sample are 30,000 to 35,000 clones, with 80% to 90% of them counted one time only. The ten largest clones take up 25% to 30% of the sample.

The collaborating institutions used their own protocols to collect whole blood in K2EDTA tubes. For TCRbeta analysis, collaborators shipped samples in one of three forms: frozen whole blood, isolated PBMCs, or DNA extracted from either of those sample types. The sequence was obtained from a man older than 75 with acute or convalescent COVID-19. Sequenced material: peripheral blood.

DNA sequence: TGTGCCAGTAGTAGGTCGGCGAACCAGGGCTTTAACCAGCCCCAGCATTTT. Translated, it reads CASSRSANQGFNQPQHF. The rearrangement joined TRBV19 to TRBJ1-5; the D segment could be TRBD1, given 5 matching bases. The germline V gene (reference sequence) yields LNHDA for CDR1 and SQIVND for CDR2. The CDR3 numbers 17 residues from cysteine through phenylalanine. Only the CDR3 DNA is retained, 51 bases long and in frame from the first base. V is pared back by 4 bases and J by 7 bases, with 23 bases lying between the germline termini.